Presented here are 24 T cell receptor beta chains from one specimen sequenced in a study of regulatory T cells in long-lasting Graves disease. Investigators prepared the TCR beta libraries by applying iRepertoire HTBI primers and Arm-PCR of CDR3 regions. TCRdb redid the calling of the multiplex PCR reads with MiXCR, one entry per CDR3 protein. The table records about 560,000 distinct CDR3 sequences, about 16% of them present only once. Regarding time point: newly diagnosed GD, antithyroid drugs for less than 3 months. There was RNA extracted from PBMCs, and the TCR library was made from it. Separately, the same data were catalogued under a study of T cells in Graves' hyperthyroidism and ophthalmopathy.

The source was peripheral blood mononuclear cells (PBMCs), collected at new diagnosis, from a patient treated with antithyroid drugs. Receptors originate from a man between 18 and 29 years old with Graves disease.

This clonotype was counted ten times or more. The chain recombines TRBV7-2 with TRBJ2-1; D is unresolved. The V gene lost 8 bases and the J gene lost 4 bases, with 9 bases spanning the gap. This CDR3 has 12 residues. Per germline, CDR1 SGHTA and CDR2 FQGNSA. The CDR3 sequence: CASSNTYNEQFF. The CDR3, as DNA: TGTGCCAGCTCGAACACATACAATGAGCAGTTCTTC.

The V call is TRBV3-1, the J call TRBJ2-3, with a possible D match to TRBD1 (7 bases). This CDR3 has 18 residues. Germline CDR1 LGHDT, CDR2 YNNKEL (reference sequence). The V and J ends lost 1 base and 3 bases respectively, with 20 bases between them. The CDR3 region is CASSQGPEGAFETDTQYF. CDR3 bases: TGTGCCAGCAGCCAAGGACCGGAGGGGGCCTTCGAGACAGATACGCAGTATTTT.

V is TRBV29-1 and J is TRBJ2-7; possibly TRBD1 or TRBD2 for D (6 bases each). This CDR3 has 12 amino acids. The germline CDR1 and CDR2 sequences are SQVTM and ANQGSEA. Trimming cost V 6 bases and J 7 bases, with 16 bases left between them. The CDR3 region has the DNA TGCAGCGTCTTCCTCGGGGGCGGGGAGCAGTACTTC. It translates to CSVFLGGGEQYF.

The rearrangement links TRBV27 to TRBJ2-7; TRBD2 agrees at 11 bases. The CDR3 is made up of 17 amino acids. V lost 3 bases and J lost 7; bases outside the gene matches: 14. Germline loops: CDR1 MNHEY, CDR2 SMNVEV (reference sequence). CDR3 bases: TGTGCCAGCAGTTTTGCTAGCGGGAGGTCCCCCCTTGGTGAGCAGTACTTC. Protein: CASSFASGRSPLGEQYF.

Ten or more counts support this clonotype. The rearrangement uses TRBV7-9 and TRBJ2-1; D is ambiguous. CDR1 is SEHNR, CDR2 FQNEAQ, per germline (reference sequence). The CDR3 spans 11 residues. V was trimmed by 5 bases and J by 8 bases, leaving 7 bases between them. CDR3 nucleotide sequence: TGTGCCAGCAGCCGTAGGGATGAGCAGTTCTTC. As protein: CASSRRDEQFF.

V usage is TRBV5-1 and J usage is TRBJ2-7, with 9 bases identical to TRBD2. This CDR3 contains 15 residues. Germline trimming cut 1 base from V and 7 bases from J; bases unmatched to any gene: 9. CDR1 is SGHRS and CDR2 is YFSETQ in the germline V gene. CDR3: CASSLTSGSLWEQYF. The CDR3 DNA reads as TGCGCCAGCAGCTTGACTAGCGGGTCACTGTGGGAGCAGTACTTC.

This clonotype came up many times. The J gene is TRBJ2-7, the V gene TRBV10-2, with TRBD2 matching over 10 bases. The CDR3 consists of 15 residues. Trimming cost V 2 bases and J 2 bases; bases outside gene matches: 3. Germline lookup yields CDR1 WSHSY and CDR2 SAAADI. The CDR3 bases are TGCGCCAGCAGTGAGGAACTAGCGGGACCCTACGAGCAGTACTTC. Its protein is CASSEELAGPYEQYF.

This clonotype has ten or more counts. The V and J genes are TRBV11-2 and TRBJ2-1; 13 positions agree with TRBD2. The CDR3 totals 14 residues. Trimming took 6 bases from V and 9 from J; bases not matched to a gene: 5. CDR1 and CDR2 (germline): SGHAT, FQNNGV. The CDR3 DNA reads as TGTGCCAGCAGGTCGACTAGCGGGAGGTTTGAGCAGTTCTTC. Translating gives CASRSTSGRFEQFF.

This clonotype came up a few times. The chain has TRBV9 and TRBJ2-1, with TRBD1 matching over 7 bases. The CDR3 extends over 14 amino acids. Germline CDR1 is SGDLS and CDR2 is YYNGEE. Trimming removed 3 bases from V and 3 bases from J; junction bases left unmatched: 3. The CDR3 region is CASSGGTDYNEQFF. The DNA for the CDR3 is TGTGCCAGCAGCGGAGGGACAGACTACAATGAGCAGTTCTTC. Looking up the rest from reference TRBV9 and TRBJ2-1 gives the full variable domain: DSGVTQTPKHLITATGQRVTLRCSPRSGDLSVYWYQQSLDQGLQFLIQYYNGEERAKGNILERFSAQQFPDLHSELNLSSLELGDSALYFCASSGGTDYNEQFFGPGTRLTVL.

The table lists this clonotype with a few counts. V usage is TRBV3-1 and J usage is TRBJ1-5; no definite D call. CDR3 length: 15 amino acids. Germline V gives CDR1 LGHDT, CDR2 YNNKEL (reference sequence). Trimming removed 4 bases from V and 6 bases from J, with 16 bases in between. CDR3 in DNA: TGTGCCAGCAGCCCCGCGGGAGGGCGCGGTCAGCCCCAGCATTTT. Protein product: CASSPAGGRGQPQHF.

This clonotype was detected many times. The rearrangement uses TRBV20-1 and TRBJ2-7; 9 nucleotides match TRBD1. Trimming cost V 7 bases and J 0 bases; bases outside gene matches: 4. Germline CDR1 reads DFQATT; CDR2 reads SNEGSKA (reference sequence). This CDR3 comprises 13 residues. The CDR3 DNA reads as TGCAGTGTGACAGGGGGAAGCTCCTACGAGCAGTACTTC. Amino acids: CSVTGGSSYEQYF.

Remarks on this clonotype: A read error may account for a junction end that differs from germline. J is TRBJ2-2 and V is TRBV5-5; D call uncertain. The CDR3 runs to 12 residues. Germline loops: CDR1 SGHKS, CDR2 YYEKEE (reference sequence). DNA for the CDR3: TGTGCCGGCAGCTTGTATGGTCGGGAGCTGTTTTTT. Translating it yields CAGSLYGRELFF.

This clonotype was seen a few times. J is TRBJ1-1 and V is TRBV20-1, with D maybe TRBD1 (6 bases). There are 14 residues in the CDR3. The germline V gene has CDR1 DFQATT and CDR2 SNEGSKA (reference sequence). V was cut by 5 bases and J by 4 bases, with 17 bases left in between. This CDR3 reads CSAGNRVGGTEAFF. CDR3 nucleotide sequence: TGCAGTGCTGGCAACAGGGTTGGGGGCACTGAAGCTTTCTTT.

Ten or more counts support this clonotype. This chain connects TRBV27 to TRBJ1-1; D uncertain. Germline V gene lookup returns CDR1 MNHEY and CDR2 SMNVEV (reference sequence). The V end lost 7 bases, the J end lost 8 bases, and 11 bases lay between the germline ends. The CDR3 sequence is 11 residues long. As DNA, the CDR3 is TGTGCCAGCATTCTTGGCCGGGAAGCTTTCTTT. Translated, it gives CASILGREAFF.

There are many counts of this clonotype. The V and J genes are TRBV12-3 or TRBV12-4 and TRBJ2-3; TRBD2 aligns across 7 bases. The CDR3 contains 15 residues. V shed 6 bases, J shed 1 base, and the junction held 7 bases outside the gene matches. CDR3 in amino acids: CASRPSSGRTDTQYF. CDR3 nucleotides: TGTGCCAGCAGACCCTCTAGCGGCCGCACAGATACGCAGTATTTT.

This clonotype was detected many times. The V call is TRBV5-1, the J call TRBJ2-1, with a possible D match to TRBD1 (5 bases). The CDR3 runs to 14 residues. Trimming stripped 4 bases from V and 9 bases from J, with 17 bases between. Germline CDR1 reads SGHRS; CDR2 reads YFSETQ. The CDR3 region is CASSPIHTGAEQFF. The CDR3 DNA is TGCGCCAGCAGCCCCATCCATACTGGGGCTGAGCAGTTCTTC.

The V gene is TRBV6-1, the J gene TRBJ1-3, with unresolved D. Looked up from germline, CDR1 is MNHNS and CDR2 is SASEGT. V lost 7 bases and J lost 5, with 12 bases in between. The CDR3 contains 13 residues. The CDR3 nucleotides read TGTGCCAGCACCCCTTCCGGGAGAAACACCATATATTTT. Its translation: CASTPSGRNTIYF.

This clonotype appeared a few times. The chain links TRBV11-2 to TRBJ2-7; 7 bases map to TRBD2. Germline CDR1 reads SGHAT; CDR2 reads FQNNGV. CDR3 length equals 17 residues. V shed 1 base and J 1 base; nucleotides not matched to a gene: 10. CDR3 amino acids: CASSLGSRDYSSYEQYF. The CDR3, as DNA: TGTGCCAGCAGCTTAGGGAGTCGGGACTATTCTTCCTACGAGCAGTACTTC.

The chain is built from TRBV20-1 and TRBJ2-1, with TRBD2 matching 7 bases. Germline V CDR1 and CDR2: DFQATT, SNEGSKA (reference sequence). CDR3 length: 20 residues. V lost 0 bases, J lost 3 bases, and 20 bases stayed unmatched. CDR3 residues: CSARDQVIGTSVRHYNEQFF. For the CDR3, the DNA is TGCAGTGCTAGAGATCAAGTCATAGGTACTAGCGTTAGACACTACAATGAGCAGTTCTTC.

The rearrangement uses TRBV30 and TRBJ2-1; the match to TRBD1 covers 8 bases. This CDR3 has 14 residues. Germline CDR1 is GTSNPN and CDR2 is SVGIG (reference sequence). V dropped 6 bases and J dropped 2; count of bases not matched to a gene: 6. The DNA of the CDR3 is TGTGCCTGTATGGACAGGGAACCCTACAATGAGCAGTTCTTC. The encoded protein is CACMDREPYNEQFF.

This chain joins TRBV5-5 and TRBJ2-1, with D perhaps matching TRBD1 or TRBD2 (5 bases each). The CDR3 runs to 16 residues. Per the germline V gene, CDR1 is SGHKS and CDR2 is YYEKEE (reference sequence). V was cut by 1 base and J by 9 bases, with 20 bases left in between. The chain's CDR3 is CASSLLWDVQTSEQFF. CDR3 bases: TGTGCCAGCAGCTTGTTATGGGACGTCCAGACATCTGAGCAGTTCTTC.

This clonotype was recorded only once. Mismatch with germline at one junction end may stem from a read error. This chain connects TRBV4-1 to TRBJ2-1, with D possibly matching TRBD2 (5 bases). The germline V gene has CDR1 MGHRA and CDR2 YSYEKL. This CDR3 is built from 12 residues. The CDR3 spells CTSSRTAGEQFF. CDR3 coding DNA: TGCACCAGCAGCCGGACTGCGGGTGAGCAGTTCTTC.

The table lists this clonotype with many counts. The chain combines TRBV18 with TRBJ2-5; D might be TRBD1 or TRBD2, each matching 5 bases. Germline V gene data show CDR1 as KGHSH and CDR2 as LQKENI. The CDR3 consists of 16 residues. Trimming took off 6 bases at V and 2 bases at J, with 19 bases between the two ends. The CDR3 region has the DNA TGTGCCAGCTCTGAAAACGACGGGACGGGACAAGAGACCCAGTACTTC. This sequence encodes CASSENDGTGQETQYF.

Worth noting for this clonotype: A much larger clone sits a single nucleotide away, making a read error possible. This chain joins TRBV2 and TRBJ1-4; D unresolved. The germline CDR1 and CDR2 sequences are SNHLY and FYNNEI. The CDR3 spans 16 residues. CDR3 DNA: TGTGCCAGCAGTGATGCAGGTCTCACAACTGATGAAAAACTGTTTTTT. Protein product: CASSDAGLTTDEKLFF.